This T cell receptor beta chain was observed in a study of T cells expressing NK-cell markers. TCRdb derives one entry per CDR3 protein from the 5' RACE reads, leaving out DNA. This sample's table reports more than 400,000 distinct CDR3 sequences. This CDR3 comprises 15 residues. CDR1 is DFQATT and CDR2 is SNEGSKA in the germline V gene (reference sequence). The chain is built from TRBV20-1 and TRBJ1-5; TCRdb indicates TRBD1, and absent DNA this call remains unverified. The sequence came from a woman aged 18 to 75 in good health. Sequencing used blood T cells: a sorted CD56 or NKG2C T cell subset, CD4+ or CD8+ T cells, or bulk PBMC T cells (not recorded which). CDR3 residues: CSARVPKGSNQPQHF.